The clone carrying this T cell receptor beta chain showed up many times. Antigen: not known. CDR3 length: 13 residues. Between the trimmed V and J ends, which lost 3 bases and 6 bases, there was a span of 11 bases. The V gene's germline CDR1 is MDHEN and CDR2 SYDVKM. The sample belongs to a study of T cells after yellow fever vaccination. Study-wide findings and caveats: The booster saw the reappearance of most primary-vaccination clones (about 95% CD4, 80% to 90% CD8).

In TCRdb, the 5' RACE reads were re-called with MiXCR into one record per CDR3 protein. The sample carries under 200,000 distinct CDR3 sequences, about 7% recorded once. The gene calls are TRBV28 and TRBJ1-1, with no clear D. Sample: CD4+ T cells sorted from PBMCs, taken about 5 days after the first yellow fever vaccination. This receptor was identified in a man between 18 and 29 years old who received the YFV17D yellow fever vaccine. The CDR3, as DNA: TGTGCCAGCAGTTTCGGTGGAAGGCCTGAAGCTTTCTTT. The encoded protein is CASSFGGRPEAFF.